Below are 11 T cell receptor beta chains sequenced from a single sample in a study of blood T cells in healthy people across ages. Next came a second PCR, run for roughly 7 to 12 cycles, which used a sample-barcoded 5' primer along with a J-beta primer mix. From the 5' RACE reads, TCRdb called clonotypes with MiXCR, one entry per CDR3 protein. This table has hundreds of thousands of distinct CDR3 sequences, about 28% appearing once. The specimen was blood. These receptors were obtained from a woman of 80 years or more in good health.

V gene TRBV3-1 combines with J gene TRBJ2-5; D tentatively reads TRBD1 or TRBD2 (6 bases each). From germline, CDR1 is LGHDT and CDR2 YNNKEL (reference sequence). The CDR3 is 15 amino acids. The V end lost 4 bases, the J end lost 6 bases, and 18 bases lay between the germline ends. The CDR3 here is CASSREAGRGQTQYF. As DNA, the CDR3 is TGTGCCAGCAGCCGAGAAGCGGGCAGGGGACAGACCCAGTACTTC.

This clonotype occurred many times. The chain recombines TRBV6-2 or TRBV6-3 with TRBJ2-1, with D tentatively TRBD1 (6 bases). Germline V gene sequence: CDR1 MNHEY, CDR2 SVGEGT. The V gene lost 4 bases and the J gene lost 3 bases, with 16 bases spanning the gap. The CDR3 has 16 residues. The CDR3 is CASSSPSGDIYNEQFF. The CDR3 DNA reads TGTGCCAGCAGTTCACCCTCAGGGGATATCTACAATGAGCAGTTCTTC.

On this clonotype: The junction does not match germline at one end; this may be a read error. This sequence joins TRBV5-1 and TRBJ1-4, with TRBD1 identical over 8 bases. CDR3 length: 14 residues. Germline V lookup: CDR1 SGHRS, CDR2 YFSETQ. The CDR3 DNA follows: TGCGCCGGCAGCAGCACAGGGGGTGAAGAAAAACTGTTTTTT. It yields the protein CAGSSTGGEEKLFF.

In its sample, this clonotype was seen many times. The genes are TRBV15 and TRBJ1-2; 10 bases line up with TRBD1. The CDR3 sequence is 15 residues long. The V gene end was trimmed by 1 base and the J gene end by 5 bases; junction bases not matched to a gene: 4. From germline, CDR1 is LNHNV and CDR2 YYDKDF (reference sequence). The chain's CDR3 is CATSRGQGAVYGYTF. The CDR3 DNA reads as TGTGCCACCAGCAGAGGACAGGGGGCTGTTTATGGCTACACCTTC.

Points on this clonotype: This clone may be a read error of a much larger clone one base away. The chain links TRBV10-3 to TRBJ1-2; D unclear. The CDR3 runs to 13 residues. From germline, CDR1 is ENHRY and CDR2 SYGVKD. CDR3 region: CATSAGIGYGYTF. Written as DNA, the CDR3 is TGTGCCACCAGTGCCGGGATTGGCTATGGCTACACCTTC.

This clonotype was observed many times. This sequence joins TRBV6-2 or TRBV6-3 and TRBJ2-5; the D gene is possibly TRBD2 (6 bases). This CDR3 is built from 17 residues. CDR1 MNHEY and CDR2 SVGEGT come from the germline V gene. Trimming left V 0 bases short and J 5 bases short, with 19 bases between. DNA of the CDR3: TGTGCCAGCAGTTACTCGACTCATGAAAGGGGAGGTGAGACCCAGTACTTC. It encodes CASSYSTHERGGETQYF.

The V call is TRBV7-2, the J call TRBJ1-2; D not resolved. The CDR3 length is 15 residues. The V end was cut by 3 bases, the J end by 0 bases, with 11 bases between. Germline loops: CDR1 SGHTA, CDR2 FQGNSA. In DNA form, the CDR3 reads TGTGCCAGCAGCTTGGGCAGATTAACTAACTATGGCTACACCTTC. As protein: CASSLGRLTNYGYTF.

Many counts were recorded for this clonotype. This rearrangement joins TRBV12-3 or TRBV12-4 to TRBJ2-7; TRBD1 or TRBD2 may be the D gene (5 bases each). V was shortened by 2 bases and J by 4 bases, with 15 bases between the two germline ends. The CDR3 sequence is 15 residues long. The CDR3 spells CASSLRGPPSYEQYF. CDR3 coding DNA: TGTGCCAGCAGTTTACGGGGCCCTCCGTCGTACGAGCAGTACTTC.

This clonotype has a count of ten or more. The rearrangement links TRBV4-2 to TRBJ2-1; the match to TRBD2 covers 10 bases. There are 18 residues in the CDR3. V trimming: 1 base; J trimming: 7 bases; junction bases outside the gene matches: 13. From germline, CDR1 is LGHNA and CDR2 YNFKEQ. CDR3 loop: CASSQGSSGGSLKNEQFF. CDR3 nucleotides: TGTGCCAGCAGCCAAGGGTCTAGCGGGGGATCTTTAAAGAATGAGCAGTTCTTC.

The chain links TRBV7-9 to TRBJ2-5, with D perhaps being TRBD1 or TRBD2 (5 bases each). From germline, CDR1 is SEHNR and CDR2 FQNEAQ (reference sequence). This CDR3 contains 14 residues. Trimming removed 4 bases from V and 5 bases from J, with 14 bases in between. The CDR3 bases are TGTGCCAGCAGCTCATTCGGGGCGGGTGAGACCCAGTACTTC. This codes for CASSSFGAGETQYF.

Concerning this clonotype: Just one base apart from a much larger clone, this may be a read error. This chain connects TRBV3-1 to TRBJ2-5; TRBD1 is a possible D gene (5 bases). This CDR3 has 16 amino acids. V shed 0 bases and J shed 11 bases, with 22 bases lying between them. CDR1 and CDR2 (germline): LGHDT, YNNKEL (reference sequence). CDR3 nucleotide sequence: TGTGCCAGCAGCCAAGAGCAGGGAATAGGTGCCGATGAGCAGTACTTC. Its translation: CASSQEQGIGADEQYF.